Reported below is one T cell receptor beta chain. Its antigen is still unknown. The sample holds no much larger clone one base away, and base qualities are not on file. The data stem from a study of T cells and copy number aberrations in small-cell lung cancer (dated by TCRdb to the early 2020s). General notes on the study: Whole-exome sequencing of the same tumor regions was paired with TCR repertoire sequencing so that T cell metrics could be related to mutations and copy number aberrations. Tumor TCR data were available for approximately 17 patients, and some 15 patients had TCR data from both tumor and normal tissue.

Findings and caveats that apply to the study as a whole: Every specimen was formalin-fixed paraffin-embedded tissue, a material known to introduce sequencing artifacts. The study was limited by a small sample size because surgical resection is uncommon in small-cell lung cancer, and the findings require validation. Lower T-cell density, richness and clonality were observed in tumors than in adjacent lung tissue, although the difference in density was not significant.

The trim is 5 bases for V and 4 bases for J, with a gap of 2 bases between the germline ends. CDR1 and CDR2 are drawn from the germline V gene (reference sequence): SEHNR, FQNEAQ. Including cysteine and phenylalanine, the CDR3 has 11 amino acids. Only the CDR3 DNA is retained, 33 bases long and in frame from the first base. TCR-beta CDR3 regions were amplified from genomic DNA with the immunoSEQ hsTCRB Kit using multiplexed V- and J-gene primers. Unique DNA barcodes were added in a second PCR, and the samples were pooled together with one negative control and one positive control. Pooled TCR-beta libraries were sequenced on an Illumina MiSeq with a 150-cycle paired-end protocol. Under the source paper's analysis protocol: Adaptive Biotechnologies processed the raw sequencing data into a report containing normalized, annotated TCR-beta repertoires. To compute T-cell density, TCR-beta templates were normalized to usable DNA, with usable DNA estimated through amplification of housekeeping genes. Richness counted unique rearrangements, and clonality was defined as 1 minus Pielou's evenness. Here the immuneACCESS table is served through TCRdb, limited to in-frame sequences with V and J called. Missing clones are a known gap in these copies; in checked studies unresolved V genes cover under half, and the rest lacks a known reason. The V and J calls and clone size come from that table; D and trimming were worked out from the DNA. The sample table lists about 2,500 clones, 80% of them with a count of one. The top ten constitute 4.5% of the sample.

The donors were limited-stage small-cell lung cancer patients whose surgical resection took place in Hangzhou, China, between about 2008 and 2021. All donors were treated with upfront surgery without preoperative chemotherapy or radiotherapy, and immunotherapy was not given to any donor before or after surgery. All 20 or so patients in the sequenced cohort were identified as smokers or heavy second-hand smokers. Adjacent normal lung was collected at least 2 cm from the tumor margin and was confirmed morphologically free of malignant cells by two pathologists. To characterize T cell repertoire heterogeneity, the study applied multi-region TCR-beta sequencing to resected limited-stage small-cell lung cancers and to tumor-adjacent lung tissue. The AllPrep DNA/RNA FFPE Kit (Qiagen) was used to extract genomic DNA from FFPE tissue.

Sequenced: normal tissue next to the tumor. The receptor comes from a man aged 40-49 years with small cell lung cancer. Rearrangement joined TRBV7-9 to TRBJ2-2; the D gene is unclear. The CDR3 reads as follows: CASSVTGELFF. The sequenced DNA: TGTGCCAGCAGCGTCACCGGGGAGCTGTTTTTT.